The entry below describes one T cell receptor (beta chain). Its cognate antigen is unknown. The data derive from a study of cytomegalovirus exposure and HLA in healthy donors. 13 Jbeta primers and 60 Vbeta primers were used for the PCR. TCRdb keeps only in-frame clones here, not all; method: immunoSEQ multiplex PCR. In the table there are 55,000 to 65,000 clones, about 85% of which are singletons. Study outcomes and limitations: Across HLA loci, a later analysis found differing TCR association rates, with DRB1 most and HLA-C fewest.

Germline lookup yields CDR1 SGHVS and CDR2 FQNEAQ. The CDR3 sequence is 16 residues long. Trimming at V came to 5 bases and at J to 2 bases, leaving 5 bases not matched to a gene. This chain links TRBV7-8 with TRBJ1-5; 11 nucleotides align to TRBD1. The TCR comes from a female donor in good health and CMV-seronegative. The specimen was PBMCs. CDR3 loop: CASSPDRGRGNQPQHF. The CDR3 DNA follows: TGTGCCAGCAGCCCGGACAGGGGGCGAGGCAATCAGCCCCAGCATTTT.